These 32 T cell receptor beta chains originate from one sample sequenced in a study of cytomegalovirus exposure and HLA in healthy donors. In the PCR, 60 Vbeta and 13 Jbeta primers were used. Profiled with immunoSEQ multiplex PCR; TCRdb holds only in-frame clones, not every one. The data contain 70,000 to 95,000 clones, approximately 65% of them seen just once; the ten biggest clones take up about 5%. Sequencing used PBMCs. The source is a woman in her thirties in good health and CMV-seropositive.

The chain uses TRBV7-8 and TRBJ1-6; the D gene is possibly TRBD1 (5 bases). The CDR3 runs to 13 residues. Per the germline V gene, CDR1 is SGHVS and CDR2 is FQNEAQ. Trimming removed 3 bases at V and 7 bases at J, with 7 bases between. The CDR3 loop reads CASSFQGNSPLHF. The CDR3 coding sequence is TGTGCCAGCAGCTTCCAGGGAAATTCACCCCTCCACTTT.

The chain carries TRBV5-6 and TRBJ2-7; D unresolved. There are 13 residues in the CDR3. Germline V CDR1 and CDR2: SGHDT, YYEEEE. V was clipped by 4 bases and J by 3 bases, with 11 bases between them. The CDR3 loop reads CASSLRRSYEQYF. The CDR3 DNA reads as TGTGCCAGCAGCCTTCGACGGAGCTACGAGCAGTACTTC.

The chain uses TRBV4-1 and TRBJ2-1, with 7 positions matching TRBD1. The V segment lost 8 bases and the J segment 3 bases; nucleotides outside the gene matches: 4. This CDR3 spans 13 amino acids. Germline assignment: CDR1 MGHRA and CDR2 YSYEKL. The CDR3 DNA sequence: TGCGCCAGCGCCGGGACAGTCTACAATGAGCAGTTCTTC. Encoded protein: CASAGTVYNEQFF.

For this clone: The identical CDR3 is also encoded by other nucleotide sequences in the sample. This chain joins TRBV9 and TRBJ1-1; D not resolved. Trimming cost V 0 bases and J 2 bases, with 5 bases left between them. This CDR3 comprises 13 residues. CDR1 and CDR2 from the germline V gene are SGDLS and YYNGEE. CDR3 sequence: CASSVAGNTEAFF. In DNA form, the CDR3 reads TGTGCCAGCAGCGTAGCGGGAAACACTGAAGCTTTCTTT.

The chain couples TRBV2 to TRBJ2-7, with D uncertain. Germline V gene sequence: CDR1 SNHLY, CDR2 FYNNEI. The CDR3 runs to 13 residues. Trimming left V 5 bases short and J 0 bases short, with 8 bases between. In DNA, the CDR3 is TGTGCCAGCAGTTTTATTAGCTCCTACGAGCAGTACTTC. Its translation is CASSFISSYEQYF.

To note about this clone: A junction boundary mismatches the germline segment, possibly from a read error. This chain links TRBV7-2 with TRBJ2-6, with a tentative D call TRBD2 (5 bases). Looked up from germline, CDR1 is SGHTA and CDR2 is FQGNSA. The CDR3 loop spans 12 amino acids. Written as DNA, the CDR3 is TGTGCCAGCAGCGCCGGGGACAACGTCCTGACTTTC. Encoded protein: CASSAGDNVLTF.

The rearrangement joins TRBV4-1 to TRBJ1-6; D is possibly TRBD1 (5 bases). The V gene lost 8 bases and the J gene lost 8 bases, with 10 bases spanning the gap. Germline CDR1 and CDR2: MGHRA and YSYEKL. The CDR3 is 12 amino acids. Written as DNA, the CDR3 is TGCGCCAGCGCAGGGTGGGATTCACCCCTCCACTTT. Translated, it gives CASAGWDSPLHF.

The V gene is TRBV19, the J gene TRBJ2-3, with a possible D match to TRBD2 (7 bases). Trimming cost V 7 bases and J 1 base, with 15 bases left between them. Per the germline V gene, CDR1 is LNHDA and CDR2 is SQIVND (reference sequence). The CDR3 is 15 amino acids. The CDR3 sequence: CASTRGRGGTDTQYF. In nucleotides, the CDR3 is TGTGCCAGTACGCGGGGGCGGGGTGGCACAGATACGCAGTATTTT.

The chain employs TRBV11-3 and TRBJ2-1, with 11 bases that match TRBD2. CDR1 and CDR2 from the germline V gene are SGHNT and YENEEA. CDR3 length: 14 residues. With V trimmed by 3 bases and J by 7 bases, 2 bases remained unmatched. CDR3 residues: CASSFSGGVNEQFF. The CDR3 nucleotides are TGTGCCAGCAGCTTTAGCGGGGGGGTGAATGAGCAGTTCTTC.

This clone was seen once. V is TRBV5-4 and J is TRBJ2-5; 10 bases fit TRBD2. The CDR3 is 15 residues long. The junction had 5 bases not matched to a gene; V was cut back by 1 base and J by 5 bases. Germline CDR1 SGHNT, CDR2 YYREEE (reference sequence). The CDR3 spells CASSLPSGGSETQYF. DNA for the CDR3: TGTGCCAGCAGCTTGCCTAGCGGGGGTTCTGAGACCCAGTACTTC. Variable domain in full (rest from reference TRBV5-4 and TRBJ2-5): ETGVTQSPTHLIKTRGQQVTLRCSSQSGHNTVSWYQQALGQGPQFIFQYYREEENGRGNFPPRFSGLQFPNYSSELNVNALELDDSALYLCASSLPSGGSETQYFGPGTRLLVL.

This chain uses TRBV5-4 with TRBJ2-2; the D is unclear. The CDR3 has 13 amino acids. CDR1 and CDR2 (germline): SGHNT, YYREEE (reference sequence). The V and J ends lost 4 bases and 6 bases respectively, with 10 bases between them. The CDR3 sequence: CASSHARPGELFF. CDR3 bases: TGTGCCAGCAGCCATGCGAGGCCCGGGGAGCTGTTTTTT.

This clone was detected only once. The chain has TRBV2 and TRBJ2-3; TRBD2 aligns across 9 bases. The germline gives CDR1 SNHLY, CDR2 FYNNEI. Losses at the gene ends were 3 bases for V and 0 bases for J; bases not matched to a gene: 7. This CDR3 contains 17 residues. DNA for the CDR3: TGTGCCAGCAGTGATAGTTTTGCGGGGGGGAGCACAGATACGCAGTATTTT. It translates to CASSDSFAGGSTDTQYF.

This clone was seen just once. The chain recombines TRBV29-1 with TRBJ2-7, with D tentatively TRBD2 (5 bases). V lost 5 bases to trimming and J lost 7 bases, with 21 bases between them. CDR1 is SQVTM, CDR2 ANQGSEA, per germline. The CDR3 totals 14 residues. CDR3 coding DNA: TGCAGCGTTTTTTCGGGAAACCCGTCGGGAGAGCAGTACTTC. It codes for CSVFSGNPSGEQYF.

This sequence joins TRBV5-4 and TRBJ1-2, with 9 bases fitting TRBD1. V was clipped by 2 bases and J by 5 bases; unmatched bases: 7. This CDR3 is built from 15 residues. Germline loops: CDR1 SGHNT, CDR2 YYREEE (reference sequence). The CDR3 sequence is CASSLRGQGKYGYTF. Written as DNA, the CDR3 is TGTGCCAGCAGCTTAAGGGGACAGGGCAAATATGGCTACACCTTC.

The V and J genes are TRBV7-9 and TRBJ1-2; tentative D call: TRBD1 (5 bases). Germline V gives CDR1 SEHNR, CDR2 FQNEAQ (reference sequence). V was clipped by 6 bases and J by 4 bases, with 9 bases between them. CDR3 length: 12 residues. The CDR3 sequence is CASSQDSYGYTF. The CDR3, as DNA: TGTGCCAGCAGTCAAGACAGCTATGGCTACACCTTC.

In this sample, this clone turned up a few times. The chain combines TRBV13 with TRBJ1-1, with D unclear. This CDR3 region has 13 residues. Germline-derived CDR1 and CDR2 are PRHDT and FYEKMQ (reference sequence). The V end lost 5 bases, the J end lost 0 bases, and 7 bases lay between the germline ends. The CDR3 DNA reads as TGTGCCAGCAGCCCCCAGTTGAACACTGAAGCTTTCTTT. Residues: CASSPQLNTEAFF.

The chain links TRBV19 to TRBJ1-5; D perhaps matches TRBD1 (5 bases). This CDR3 spans 15 amino acids. The V gene's germline CDR1 is LNHDA and CDR2 SQIVND (reference sequence). Trimming cost V 3 bases and J 2 bases, with 11 bases left between them. The CDR3 reads CASSITRGGNQPQHF. The CDR3 DNA follows: TGTGCCAGTAGTATTACCCGGGGGGGCAATCAGCCCCAGCATTTT.

The chain recombines TRBV18 with TRBJ1-2, with D unclear. Trimming stripped 2 bases from V and 1 base from J, with 8 bases between. This CDR3 comprises 14 residues. Germline V gene sequence: CDR1 KGHSH, CDR2 LQKENI. In DNA form, the CDR3 reads TGTGCCAGCTCACCAGCTGAACTTAACTATGGCTACACCTTC. Amino acid sequence: CASSPAELNYGYTF.

This clone came up a few times. V usage is TRBV4-3 and J usage is TRBJ2-1; a possible D gene is TRBD1 (5 bases). Germline CDR1 LGHNA, CDR2 YSLEER. V was trimmed by 4 bases and J by 1 base, leaving 14 bases between them. The CDR3 has 16 residues. The CDR3, as DNA: TGCGCCAGCAGCCGCGATATTGGGGCTTCCTACAATGAGCAGTTCTTC. It translates to CASSRDIGASYNEQFF.

CDR3 protein: CASRETGASSYEQYF. The CDR3 coding sequence is TGTGCCAGCAGAGAGACAGGGGCGAGCTCCTACGAGCAGTACTTC. V and J are TRBV14 and TRBJ2-7; TRBD1 matches 8 bases. Per germline, CDR1 SGHDN and CDR2 FVKESK. The J segment lost 0 bases and the V segment lost 6 bases, leaving 7 bases of the junction unmatched. The CDR3 consists of 15 residues.

The chain couples TRBV7-2 to TRBJ2-5, with D unresolved. The end of the DNA aligns better with TRBJ2-7, so the J call may be wrong. This CDR3 comprises 12 residues. Germline values: CDR1 SGHTA, CDR2 FQGNSA. The DNA for the CDR3 is TGTGCCAGCATTGACCTAGGTTACGAGCAGTACTTC. Encoded protein: CASIDLGYEQYF.

The CDR3, as DNA: TGTGCCAGCAACACTGACAGGGTTTTCTCCTACGAGCAGTACTTC. It is translated as CASNTDRVFSYEQYF. The rearrangement joins TRBV2 to TRBJ2-7; the match to TRBD1 covers 7 bases. Trimming cost V 7 bases and J 0 bases; bases outside gene matches: 9. The germline gives CDR1 SNHLY, CDR2 FYNNEI. The CDR3 has 15 amino acids. The full variable domain, completed using reference TRBV2 and TRBJ2-7, is EPEVTQTPSHQVTQMGQEVILRCVPISNHLYFYWYRQILGQKVEFLVSFYNNEISEKSEIFDDQFSVERPDGSNFTLKIRSTKLEDSAMYFCASNTDRVFSYEQYFGPGTRLTVT.

CDR3 DNA: TGCGCCAGCAGCTTGCTGCCAGGGGCTTTGAACACTGAAGCTTTCTTT. It encodes CASSLLPGALNTEAFF. V usage is TRBV5-1 and J usage is TRBJ1-1; the D gene is possibly TRBD1 (6 bases). CDR3 length: 16 amino acids. V lost 1 base and J 0 bases, leaving 13 bases between the germline ends. Germline loops: CDR1 SGHRS, CDR2 YFSETQ.

The rearrangement joins TRBV19 to TRBJ2-2, with TRBD1 matching over 7 bases. V lost 0 bases, J lost 6 bases, and 7 bases stayed unmatched. Germline CDR1 reads LNHDA; CDR2 reads SQIVND (reference sequence). The CDR3 is 16 amino acids. Written as DNA, the CDR3 is TGTGCCAGTAGTATAGAAAGGGGGCGCCGGGCCGGGGAGCTGTTTTTT. Amino acids: CASSIERGRRAGELFF.

J is TRBJ2-5 and V is TRBV10-3; TRBD1 might be the D (5 bases). Germline V CDR1 and CDR2: ENHRY, SYGVKD. CDR3 length: 13 amino acids. Trimming cost V 6 bases and J 1 base, with 9 bases left between them. The CDR3 spells CAIRVDSQETQYF. CDR3 nucleotides: TGTGCCATCAGAGTTGACAGCCAAGAGACCCAGTACTTC.

This clone showed up just a few times. The chain has TRBV6-5 and TRBJ1-6, with a tentative D call TRBD1 (5 bases). This CDR3 is built from 15 residues. V gave up 2 bases and J gave up 6 bases, with 11 bases separating them. The germline V gene has CDR1 MNHEY and CDR2 SVGAGI. The CDR3 here is CASSYGRQLNSPLHF. The CDR3 DNA is TGTGCCAGCAGTTACGGTCGACAGCTTAATTCACCCCTCCACTTT.

This sequence joins TRBV6-1 and TRBJ2-7; the D gene is possibly TRBD2 (6 bases). V lost 7 bases and J 3 bases, leaving 13 bases between the germline ends. Germline lookup yields CDR1 MNHNS and CDR2 SASEGT. This CDR3 region has 13 residues. CDR3: CASTGGTFYEQYF. The CDR3 region has the DNA TGTGCCAGCACGGGCGGGACGTTCTACGAGCAGTACTTC.

This clone was seen a few times. The chain has TRBV19 and TRBJ1-3; tentative D call: TRBD1 (6 bases). CDR1 is LNHDA and CDR2 is SQIVND in the germline V gene (reference sequence). V dropped 9 bases and J dropped 7 bases, with 16 bases sitting between them. The CDR3 is 13 amino acids. This chain's CDR3 is CASSRGSWNTIYF. The DNA for the CDR3 is TGTGCCAGCAGCAGGGGATCTTGGAACACCATATATTTT.

The V gene is TRBV11-3, the J gene TRBJ2-3; 10 nucleotides line up with TRBD2. Germline loops: CDR1 SGHNT, CDR2 YENEEA. Germline trimming cut 4 bases from V and 0 bases from J; bases unmatched to any gene: 7. The CDR3 runs 17 residues. CDR3 protein: CASSSQTSGASTDTQYF. For the CDR3, the DNA is TGTGCCAGCAGCTCCCAAACTAGCGGGGCTAGCACAGATACGCAGTATTTT.

The V gene is TRBV6-1, the J gene TRBJ1-2; perhaps TRBD1 as D (6 bases). V lost 3 bases to trimming and J lost 4 bases, with 12 bases between them. The CDR3 runs to 14 residues. Germline CDR1 MNHNS, CDR2 SASEGT. The CDR3 region has the DNA TGTGCCAGCAGTGACTGGGGGCCCCCCTATGGCTACACCTTC. Translation: CASSDWGPPYGYTF.

This chain joins TRBV7-9 and TRBJ1-3, with 12 nucleotides matching TRBD1. The germline V gene has CDR1 SEHNR and CDR2 FQNEAQ (reference sequence). The CDR3 is 19 residues long. V lost 5 bases to trimming and J lost 0 bases; unmatched junction nucleotides: 11. The CDR3 region has the DNA TGTGCCAGCAGCATACCCCGGGACAGGGGGCTATACTCTGGAAACACCATATATTTT. This encodes CASSIPRDRGLYSGNTIYF.

The sample holds a few counts of this clone. V is TRBV5-4 and J is TRBJ1-1, with TRBD1 matching over 11 bases. V shed 4 bases, J shed 4 bases, and the junction held 6 bases outside the gene matches. Germline V gene data show CDR1 as SGHNT and CDR2 as YYREEE (reference sequence). The CDR3 runs 15 residues. This CDR3 reads CASSLGGQGGTEAFF. CDR3 coding DNA: TGTGCCAGCAGCCTAGGGGGACAGGGGGGCACTGAAGCTTTCTTT.